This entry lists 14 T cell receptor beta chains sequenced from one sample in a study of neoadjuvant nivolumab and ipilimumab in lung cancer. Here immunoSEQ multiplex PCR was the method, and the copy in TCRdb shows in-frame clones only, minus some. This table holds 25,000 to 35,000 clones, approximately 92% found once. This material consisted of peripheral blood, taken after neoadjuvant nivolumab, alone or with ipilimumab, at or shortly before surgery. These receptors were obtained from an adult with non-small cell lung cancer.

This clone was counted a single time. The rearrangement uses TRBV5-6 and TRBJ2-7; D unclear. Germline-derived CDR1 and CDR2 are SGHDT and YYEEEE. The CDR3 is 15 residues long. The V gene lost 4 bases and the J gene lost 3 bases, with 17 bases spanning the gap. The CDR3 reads CASSADDNSRYEQYF. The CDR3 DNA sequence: TGTGCCAGCAGCGCGGATGACAACAGCCGCTACGAGCAGTACTTC.

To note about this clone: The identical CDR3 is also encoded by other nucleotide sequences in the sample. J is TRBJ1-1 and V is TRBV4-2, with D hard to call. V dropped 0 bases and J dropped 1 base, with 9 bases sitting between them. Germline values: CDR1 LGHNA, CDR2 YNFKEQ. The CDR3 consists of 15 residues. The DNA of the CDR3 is TGTGCCAGCAGCCAAGAAGGCTCCGGGAACACTGAAGCTTTCTTT. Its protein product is CASSQEGSGNTEAFF.

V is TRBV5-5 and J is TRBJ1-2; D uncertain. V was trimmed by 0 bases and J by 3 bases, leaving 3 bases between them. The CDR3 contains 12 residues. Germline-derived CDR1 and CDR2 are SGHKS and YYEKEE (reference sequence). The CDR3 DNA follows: TGTGCCAGCAGCTTGGACCACTATGGCTACACCTTC. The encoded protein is CASSLDHYGYTF. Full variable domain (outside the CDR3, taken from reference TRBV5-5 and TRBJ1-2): DAGVTQSPTHLIKTRGQQVTLRCSPISGHKSVSWYQQVLGQGPQFIFQYYEKEERGRGNFPDRFSARQFPNYSSELNVNALLLGDSALYLCASSLDHYGYTFGSGTRLTVV.

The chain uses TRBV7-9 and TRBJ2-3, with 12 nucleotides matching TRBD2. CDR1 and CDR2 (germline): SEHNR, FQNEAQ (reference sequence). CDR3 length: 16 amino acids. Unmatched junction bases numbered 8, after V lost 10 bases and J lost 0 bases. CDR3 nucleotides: TGTGCCATCGACGGACTAGCGGGAACTAGCACAGATACGCAGTATTTT. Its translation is CAIDGLAGTSTDTQYF.

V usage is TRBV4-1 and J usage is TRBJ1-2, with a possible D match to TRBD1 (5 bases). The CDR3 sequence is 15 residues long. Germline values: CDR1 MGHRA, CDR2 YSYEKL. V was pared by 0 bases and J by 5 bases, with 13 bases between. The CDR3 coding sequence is TGCGCCAGCAGCCAAGATTTGGGGACGGAGTATGGCTACACCTTC. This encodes CASSQDLGTEYGYTF.

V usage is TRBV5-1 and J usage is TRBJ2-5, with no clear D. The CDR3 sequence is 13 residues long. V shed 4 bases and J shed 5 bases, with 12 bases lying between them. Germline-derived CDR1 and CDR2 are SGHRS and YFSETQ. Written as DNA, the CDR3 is TGCGCCAGCAGCCCCCGACTGAGGGAGACCCAGTACTTC. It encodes CASSPRLRETQYF.

The CDR3 nucleotides read TGTGCCAGCAGCTTAGAAGGGGGGCTTCAGCCCCAGCATTTT. This encodes CASSLEGGLQPQHF. The rearrangement uses TRBV7-9 and TRBJ1-5; the D gene is possibly TRBD1 (6 bases). This CDR3 is 14 amino acids long. Trimming removed 1 base at V and 6 bases at J, with 10 bases between. Germline assignment: CDR1 SEHNR and CDR2 FQNEAQ (reference sequence).

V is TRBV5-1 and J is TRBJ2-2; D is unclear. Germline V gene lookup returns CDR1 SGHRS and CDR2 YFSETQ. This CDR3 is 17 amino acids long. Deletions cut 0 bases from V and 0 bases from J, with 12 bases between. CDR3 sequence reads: CASSLVLQISNTGELFF. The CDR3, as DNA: TGCGCCAGCAGCTTGGTGCTTCAGATTTCGAACACCGGGGAGCTGTTTTTT.

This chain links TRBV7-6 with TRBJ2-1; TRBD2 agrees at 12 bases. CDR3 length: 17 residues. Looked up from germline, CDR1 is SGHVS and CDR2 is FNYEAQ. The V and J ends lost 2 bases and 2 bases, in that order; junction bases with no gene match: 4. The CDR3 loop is CASSLRLAGVTYNEQFF. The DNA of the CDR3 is TGTGCCAGCAGCTTAAGACTAGCGGGAGTAACCTACAATGAGCAGTTCTTC.

The CDR3 spells CSVVRNEQFF. Written as DNA, the CDR3 is TGCAGTGTCGTCCGGAATGAGCAGTTCTTC. This chain connects TRBV20-1 to TRBJ2-1; no firm D call. The CDR3 runs to 10 residues. CDR1 is DFQATT and CDR2 is SNEGSKA in the germline V gene (reference sequence). Trimming left V 7 bases short and J 7 bases short, with 8 bases between.

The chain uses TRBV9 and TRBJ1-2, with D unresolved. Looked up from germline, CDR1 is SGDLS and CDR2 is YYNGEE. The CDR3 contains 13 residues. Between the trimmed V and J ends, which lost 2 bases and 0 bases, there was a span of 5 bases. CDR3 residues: CASSVSPNYGYTF. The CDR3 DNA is TGTGCCAGCAGCGTTTCCCCTAACTATGGCTACACCTTC.

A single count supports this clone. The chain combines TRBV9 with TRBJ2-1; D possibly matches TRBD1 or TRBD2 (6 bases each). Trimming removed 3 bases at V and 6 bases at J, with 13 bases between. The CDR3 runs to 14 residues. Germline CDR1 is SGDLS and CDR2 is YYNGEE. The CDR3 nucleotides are TGTGCCAGCAGCGCGCGGGGACAAAGCAATGAGCAGTTCTTC. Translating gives CASSARGQSNEQFF.

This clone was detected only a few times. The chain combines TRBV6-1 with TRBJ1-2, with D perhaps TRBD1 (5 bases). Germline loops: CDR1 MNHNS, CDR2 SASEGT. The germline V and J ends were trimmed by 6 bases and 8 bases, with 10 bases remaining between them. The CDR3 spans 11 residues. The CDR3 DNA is TGTGCCAGCAGATACGACAGAGGCTACACCTTC. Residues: CASRYDRGYTF.

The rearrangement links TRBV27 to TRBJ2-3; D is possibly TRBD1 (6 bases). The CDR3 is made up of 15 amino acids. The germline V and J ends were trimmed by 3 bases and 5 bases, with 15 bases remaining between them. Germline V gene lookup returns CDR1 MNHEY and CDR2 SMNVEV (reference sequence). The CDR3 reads CASSFGAGGLDTQYF. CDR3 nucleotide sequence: TGTGCCAGCAGTTTTGGGGCTGGGGGCTTAGATACGCAGTATTTT.